This TCR beta chain was found in a study of cytomegalovirus exposure and HLA in healthy donors. Comments on this clone: Its target is not known.

Overall study results and limits: Most TCRs appeared rarely, but some public TCRs recurred in many donors.

CDR1 is SGHAT and CDR2 is FQNNGV in the germline V gene. The CDR3 length is 16 residues. Trimming took 0 bases from V and 5 from J, leaving 16 bases between them. Generated by immunoSEQ multiplex PCR, the TCRdb table keeps only in-frame clones and is missing some. The sample shows fewer than 150,000 clones, 86% of them seen only once. Sequencing was carried out using PBMCs. The TCR was taken from a man between 18 and 35 years old in good health and CMV-seronegative. The chain employs TRBV11-2 and TRBJ1-2, with D possibly matching TRBD1 (5 bases). Written as DNA, the CDR3 is TGTGCCAGCAGCTTAGACATCGGGAGGGGCCTTTATGGCTACACCTTC. This translates into CASSLDIGRGLYGYTF.